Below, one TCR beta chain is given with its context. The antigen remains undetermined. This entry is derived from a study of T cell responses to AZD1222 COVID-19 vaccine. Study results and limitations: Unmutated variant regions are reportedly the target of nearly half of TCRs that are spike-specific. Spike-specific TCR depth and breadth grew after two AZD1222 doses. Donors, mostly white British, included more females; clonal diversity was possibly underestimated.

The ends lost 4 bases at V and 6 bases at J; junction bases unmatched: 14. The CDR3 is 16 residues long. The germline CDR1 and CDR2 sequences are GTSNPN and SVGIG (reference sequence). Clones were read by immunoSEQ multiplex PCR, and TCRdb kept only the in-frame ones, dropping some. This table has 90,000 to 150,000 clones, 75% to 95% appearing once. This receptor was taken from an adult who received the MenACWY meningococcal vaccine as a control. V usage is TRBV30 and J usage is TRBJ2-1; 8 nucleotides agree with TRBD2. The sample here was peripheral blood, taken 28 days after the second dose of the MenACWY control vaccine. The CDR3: CAWKVAGILVGNEQFF. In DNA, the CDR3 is TGTGCCTGGAAGGTAGCGGGAATACTTGTTGGCAATGAGCAGTTCTTC.